These 21 T cell receptor beta chains were all obtained from the same sample, sequenced in a study of shared clonotypes between healthy human individuals. The method was immunoSEQ multiplex PCR; TCRdb's version includes in-frame clones alone and lacks a portion of them. The table shows under 1,100,000 clones, with 75% to 85% occurring only once. Sample: memory CD4+ T cells from PBMCs. Subset meaning: CD45RA-negative fraction. The receptors stem from a man aged 18-30 years in good health. Some clones in this sample may be carry-over from other donors' samples.

The chain recombines TRBV11-2 with TRBJ2-2; a possible D gene is TRBD2 (5 bases). CDR1 SGHAT and CDR2 FQNNGV come from the germline V gene. This CDR3 contains 14 residues. V lost 4 bases to trimming and J lost 1 base, with 7 bases between them. CDR3 amino acids: CASSWSGNTGELFF. Written as DNA, the CDR3 is TGTGCCAGCAGCTGGAGCGGGAACACCGGGGAGCTGTTTTTT. Filled out from reference TRBV11-2 and TRBJ2-2, the complete variable domain reads EAGVAQSPRYKIIEKRQSVAFWCNPISGHATLYWYQQILGQGPKLLIQFQNNGVVDDSQLPKDRFSAERLKGVDSTLKIQPAKLEDSAVYLCASSWSGNTGELFFGEGSRLTVL.

Worth noting for this clone: A far larger clone is off by one base, so a read error is likely. In the same sample, other DNA sequences code for this CDR3. The chain recombines TRBV30 with TRBJ1-1, with a possible D match to TRBD1 (6 bases). Per germline, CDR1 GTSNPN and CDR2 SVGIG (reference sequence). The CDR3 is 14 residues long. The V end lost 4 bases, the J end lost 5 bases, and 17 bases lay between the germline ends. The CDR3 protein is CAWTTQGSGTEAFF. As DNA, the CDR3 is TGTGCCTGGACCACACAGGGCAGCGGGACTGAAGCTTTCTTT.

V gene TRBV6-1 combines with J gene TRBJ1-5; D perhaps matches TRBD1 (6 bases). V dropped 6 bases and J dropped 6 bases, with 15 bases sitting between them. Germline V lookup: CDR1 MNHNS, CDR2 SASEGT. The CDR3 totals 14 residues. The CDR3 nucleotides are TGTGCCAGCAGCCAAACAGGGCCGGGTCAGCCCCAGCATTTT. Encoded protein: CASSQTGPGQPQHF.

The CDR3 loop reads CASGGTSASYEQYF. In nucleotides, the CDR3 is TGCGCCAGCGGGGGAACTAGCGCCTCCTACGAGCAGTACTTC. V gene TRBV5-1 combines with J gene TRBJ2-7; 7 nucleotides agree with TRBD2. The CDR3 length is 14 residues. V shed 7 bases and J 0 bases; nucleotides not matched to a gene: 7. The germline gives CDR1 SGHRS, CDR2 YFSETQ. The whole variable domain, filled in from reference TRBV5-1 and TRBJ2-7, reads KAGVTQTPRYLIKTRGQQVTLSCSPISGHRSVSWYQQTPGQGLQFLFEYFSETQRNKGNFPGRFSGRQFSNSRSEMNVSTLELGDSALYLCASGGTSASYEQYFGPGTRLTVT.

The chain links TRBV9 to TRBJ2-1, with 7 bases matching TRBD2. CDR3 length: 16 residues. The germline V gene encodes CDR1 SGDLS and CDR2 YYNGEE. V lost 3 bases, J lost 4 bases, and 10 bases stayed unmatched. The CDR3 loop reads CASSALTPAGYNEQFF. The CDR3 DNA reads TGTGCCAGCAGCGCCTTGACTCCAGCGGGGTACAATGAGCAGTTCTTC.

The CDR3 region is CASSEQGYRNTIYF. The CDR3 DNA reads as TGTGCCAGCAGTGAGCAGGGGTATAGAAACACCATATATTTT. This chain links TRBV6-1 with TRBJ1-3; TRBD1 is a possible D gene (6 bases). The CDR3 is 14 residues long. Germline V gene data show CDR1 as MNHNS and CDR2 as SASEGT. The ends were cut back, 3 bases at V and 5 bases at J, with 11 bases in the middle.

Here the CDR3 reads CASHPRGRAGDTQYF. The CDR3 DNA sequence: TGCGCCAGCCACCCCCGCGGGAGGGCGGGAGATACGCAGTATTTT. J is TRBJ2-3 and V is TRBV5-1; 9 positions agree with TRBD2. The ends lost 7 bases at V and 5 bases at J; junction bases unmatched: 11. This CDR3 region has 15 residues. Germline CDR1 reads SGHRS; CDR2 reads YFSETQ.

The chain joins TRBV11-2 to TRBJ2-5; 7 nucleotides agree with TRBD1. The germline gives CDR1 SGHAT, CDR2 FQNNGV. The ends lost 8 bases at V and 2 bases at J; junction bases unmatched: 8. This CDR3 is 14 amino acids long. The CDR3 here is CASRRGGLQETQYF. The CDR3 coding sequence is TGTGCCAGCCGGCGAGGGGGCTTACAAGAGACCCAGTACTTC.

This clone was found a few times. The chain joins TRBV11-3 to TRBJ2-1; tentatively, D is TRBD1 (5 bases). The V gene's germline CDR1 is SGHNT and CDR2 YENEEA. This CDR3 contains 13 residues. V was clipped by 5 bases and J by 2 bases, with 7 bases between them. CDR3 amino acids: CASSATAYNEQFF. Here the CDR3 DNA reads TGTGCCAGCAGCGCGACAGCCTACAATGAGCAGTTCTTC.

The chain has TRBV7-2 and TRBJ1-1; a weak D match, TRBD1 (5 bases). Germline CDR1 reads SGHTA; CDR2 reads FQGNSA. The CDR3 covers 14 residues. V was cut by 5 bases and J by 6 bases, with 16 bases left in between. CDR3 protein: CASSHSGGFAEAFF. The CDR3 DNA sequence: TGTGCCAGCAGCCACAGCGGGGGTTTCGCTGAAGCTTTCTTT.

This clone has only one observation. The chain links TRBV18 to TRBJ2-1, with 7 bases matching TRBD2. The CDR3 is made up of 14 amino acids. J lost 1 base, V lost 7 bases, and 4 bases had no gene match. The germline CDR1 and CDR2 sequences are KGHSH and LQKENI. In DNA form, the CDR3 reads TGTGCCAGCTTCCTAGCGGAATCCTACAATGAGCAGTTCTTC. Its protein product is CASFLAESYNEQFF.

The count of this clone is one. The chain carries TRBV5-1 and TRBJ1-5, with D possibly TRBD1 on 5 matching bases. Germline V lookup: CDR1 SGHRS, CDR2 YFSETQ. The CDR3 loop spans 14 amino acids. Trimming left V 4 bases short and J 0 bases short, with 8 bases between. The CDR3 DNA is TGCGCCAGCAGCCCCGGACATAGCAATCAGCCCCAGCATTTT. This gives the protein CASSPGHSNQPQHF.

This chain uses TRBV9 with TRBJ2-2, with D perhaps assigned TRBD1 or TRBD2 (5 bases each). Trimming removed 3 bases at V and 2 bases at J, with 17 bases between. CDR1 and CDR2 from the germline V gene are SGDLS and YYNGEE. This CDR3 is 17 amino acids long. The CDR3 DNA sequence: TGTGCCAGCAGCGCCTTTCGCGGGCAGGGTAACACCGGGGAGCTGTTTTTT. Translation: CASSAFRGQGNTGELFF.

The rearrangement links TRBV19 to TRBJ1-1, with D possibly being TRBD1 (5 bases). V shed 9 bases and J shed 3 bases, with 23 bases lying between them. Per germline, CDR1 LNHDA and CDR2 SQIVND (reference sequence). This CDR3 is built from 16 residues. CDR3 DNA sequence: TGTGCCAGACTACGGGGACGGATCACGGCGGACACTGAAGCTTTCTTT. Protein sequence: CARLRGRITADTEAFF.

The rearrangement links TRBV30 to TRBJ2-3, with a possible D match to TRBD1 (6 bases). CDR1 is GTSNPN, CDR2 SVGIG, per germline (reference sequence). Trimming pared 4 bases from V and 0 bases from J, leaving 11 bases between. The CDR3 covers 14 residues. The CDR3 spells CAWTGAFSTDTQYF. The DNA of the CDR3 is TGTGCCTGGACAGGGGCCTTTAGCACAGATACGCAGTATTTT.

The sample holds many counts of this clone. The chain employs TRBV21-1 and TRBJ2-7; the table's D call TRBD2 went unverified against the DNA. TRBV21-1 is a documented pseudogene. CDR3 length: 16 amino acids. The CDR3 is CASSKLAAAKSYEQYF. DNA for the CDR3: TGTGCCAGCAGCAAATTAGCAGCGGCAAAATCCTACGAGCAGTACTTC.

A few counts support this clone. J is TRBJ1-5 and V is TRBV6-5; no definite D call. Germline values: CDR1 MNHEY, CDR2 SVGAGI. The V and J ends lost 6 bases and 6 bases respectively, with 12 bases between them. CDR3 length equals 13 residues. DNA of the CDR3: TGTGCCAGCAGCGTACTGTCAGGTCAGCCCCAGCATTTT. Translated: CASSVLSGQPQHF.

The chain carries TRBV2 and TRBJ1-1; D unclear. The germline gives CDR1 SNHLY, CDR2 FYNNEI. There are 12 residues in the CDR3. The V gene lost 7 bases and the J gene lost 5 bases, with 11 bases spanning the gap. This CDR3 is CASKVSGTEAFF. The CDR3 DNA follows: TGTGCCAGCAAAGTAAGTGGAACTGAAGCTTTCTTT.

CDR3 amino acids: CASSLPPGGRTDTQYF. For the CDR3, the DNA is TGTGCCAGCAGCCTCCCCCCCGGCGGGAGAACAGATACGCAGTATTTT. The rearrangement joins TRBV5-4 to TRBJ2-3, with 7 bases aligning to TRBD2. V shed 4 bases and J 3 bases; nucleotides not matched to a gene: 11. The germline gives CDR1 SGHNT, CDR2 YYREEE (reference sequence). The CDR3 length is 16 residues. Drawing the rest from reference TRBV5-4 and TRBJ2-3, the complete variable domain is ETGVTQSPTHLIKTRGQQVTLRCSSQSGHNTVSWYQQALGQGPQFIFQYYREEENGRGNFPPRFSGLQFPNYSSELNVNALELDDSALYLCASSLPPGGRTDTQYFGPGTRLTVL.

The V and J genes are TRBV30 and TRBJ1-2; 12 bases map to TRBD1. Germline V gives CDR1 GTSNPN, CDR2 SVGIG (reference sequence). The CDR3 is made up of 14 amino acids. J lost 8 bases, V lost 1 base, and 5 bases had no gene match. CDR3 residues: CAWSDPGQGAGYTF. The CDR3 DNA reads TGTGCCTGGAGTGATCCGGGACAGGGGGCGGGCTACACCTTC.

This clone turned up a few times. A much larger clonotype is one base distant, so this may be a read error. Other nucleotide sequences from this sample produce the same CDR3. CDR3 nucleotide sequence: TGTGCCAGCAGTGTTTTGGGGACTCGAGCTTTCTTT. Translating it yields CASSVLGTRAFF. V is TRBV6-1 and J is TRBJ1-1, with D perhaps TRBD1 (5 bases). The germline V and J ends were trimmed by 4 bases and 10 bases, with 13 bases remaining between them. The CDR3 runs 12 residues. CDR1 is MNHNS and CDR2 is SASEGT in the germline V gene.